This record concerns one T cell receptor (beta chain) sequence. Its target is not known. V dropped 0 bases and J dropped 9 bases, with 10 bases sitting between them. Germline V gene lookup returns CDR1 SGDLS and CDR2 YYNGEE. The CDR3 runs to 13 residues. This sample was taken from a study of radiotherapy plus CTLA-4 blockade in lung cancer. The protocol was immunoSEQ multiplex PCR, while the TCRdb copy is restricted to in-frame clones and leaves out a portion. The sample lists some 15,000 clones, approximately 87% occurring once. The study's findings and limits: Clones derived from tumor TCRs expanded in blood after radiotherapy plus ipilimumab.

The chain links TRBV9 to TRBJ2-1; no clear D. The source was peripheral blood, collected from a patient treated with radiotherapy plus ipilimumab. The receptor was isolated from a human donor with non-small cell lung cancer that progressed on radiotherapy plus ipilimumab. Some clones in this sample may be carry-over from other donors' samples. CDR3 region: CASSVARSGEQFF. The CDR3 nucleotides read TGTGCCAGCAGCGTAGCGCGAAGTGGTGAGCAGTTCTTC.